These 11 T cell receptor beta chains share one sample of origin, sequenced in a study of T cell repertoires in cytomegalovirus infection. For these receptors, no antigen is known. TCRdb analysed the reads with MiXCR anew, one entry per CDR3 protein. Of about 400,000 distinct CDR3 sequences in the sample, approximately 30% are singletons; the top ten hold around an eighth. This specimen consisted of cultured PBMCs, obtained from culture after CMV antigen stimulation. These receptor sequences come from a human donor in good health (CMV status not recorded). Some clones in this sample may be carry-over from other donors' samples.

The gene calls are TRBV28 and TRBJ2-2; 10 bases are a match to TRBD1. V lost 6 bases, J lost 5 bases, and 15 bases stayed unmatched. CDR1 and CDR2 from the germline V gene are MDHEN and SYDVKM. The CDR3 runs to 18 residues. Here the CDR3 DNA reads TGTGCCAGCAGGAACCCACCGGGACAGGGGTTGGTTACCGGGGAGCTGTTTTTT. Translation: CASRNPPGQGLVTGELFF. The full variable domain, with the rest looked up from reference TRBV28 and TRBJ2-2, is DVKVTQSSRYLVKRTGEKVFLECVQDMDHENMFWYRQDPGLGLRLIYFSYDVKMKEKGDIPEGYSVSREKKERFSLILESASTNQTSMYLCASRNPPGQGLVTGELFFGEGSRLTVL.

V is TRBV11-2 and J is TRBJ2-7; D unresolved. This CDR3 has 13 residues. Between the trimmed V and J ends, which lost 1 base and 3 bases, there was a span of 7 bases. Germline V lookup: CDR1 SGHAT, CDR2 FQNNGV. CDR3 amino acids: CASSLASVYEQYV. CDR3 DNA: TGTGCCAGCAGCTTAGCTAGTGTCTACGAGCAGTACGTC.

The V call is TRBV5-6, the J call TRBJ1-2, with D possibly TRBD1 on 5 matching bases. The ends were cut back, 4 bases at V and 2 bases at J, with 15 bases in the middle. CDR3 length: 15 residues. The germline V gene encodes CDR1 SGHDT and CDR2 YYEEEE. The CDR3 DNA follows: TGTGCCAGCAGCCCGATAGGGGACTACAACTATGGCTACACCTTC. Amino acid sequence: CASSPIGDYNYGYTF.

This chain joins TRBV7-2 and TRBJ2-3, with TRBD2 matching 13 bases. This CDR3 spans 16 amino acids. J lost 3 bases, V lost 5 bases, and 5 bases had no gene match. Germline V gives CDR1 SGHTA, CDR2 FQGNSA. CDR3 protein: CASSVRLAGGTDTQYF. The CDR3 DNA sequence: TGTGCCAGCAGCGTCCGACTAGCGGGAGGTACAGATACGCAGTATTTT.

The V gene is TRBV4-2, the J gene TRBJ1-4; tentatively, D is TRBD1 (6 bases). Per the germline V gene, CDR1 is LGHNA and CDR2 is YNFKEQ. The CDR3 extends over 18 amino acids. Between the trimmed V and J ends, which lost 0 bases and 2 bases, there was a span of 16 bases. The CDR3 here is CASSQDPRGIYTNEKLFF. CDR3 bases: TGTGCCAGCAGCCAAGATCCCAGGGGCATTTACACTAATGAAAAACTGTTTTTT.

Only a few counts were recorded for this clonotype. The chain joins TRBV4-1 to TRBJ1-1; D unresolved. With 8 bases removed from V and 2 bases from J, the gap between germline ends came to 12 bases. This CDR3 has 13 amino acids. Germline V gene data show CDR1 as MGHRA and CDR2 as YSYEKL. CDR3 bases: TGCGCCAGCGGGATTCACACTAACACTGAAGCTTTCTTT. This sequence encodes CASGIHTNTEAFF.

V usage is TRBV12-3 or TRBV12-4 and J usage is TRBJ1-3; 10 bases are a match to TRBD1. With V trimmed by 5 bases and J by 0 bases, 4 bases remained unmatched. The CDR3 sequence is 16 residues long. In DNA, the CDR3 is TGTGCCAGCAGTGGGGACAGGGGTGGCTCTGGAAACACCATATATTTT. Its translation is CASSGDRGGSGNTIYF.

This clonotype showed up just once. The V and J genes are TRBV10-3 and TRBJ2-5; TRBD1 might be the D (6 bases). Trimming left V 11 bases short and J 5 bases short, with 24 bases between. This CDR3 has 15 amino acids. Germline V gene data show CDR1 as ENHRY and CDR2 as SYGVKD. CDR3 region: CASLDEGQGTETQYF. The CDR3, as DNA: TGTGCCTCCTTAGACGAGGGGCAGGGGACGGAGACCCAGTACTTC.

This clonotype was picked up a small number of times. The rearrangement uses TRBV6-1 and TRBJ2-7; the match to TRBD1 covers 10 bases. CDR1 MNHNS and CDR2 SASEGT come from the germline V gene. V shed 4 bases, J shed 3 bases, and the junction held 6 bases outside the gene matches. This CDR3 comprises 15 residues. For the CDR3, the DNA is TGTGCCAGCAGTGCCCCGGGACAGGGGATCTACGAGCAGTACTTC. Its protein is CASSAPGQGIYEQYF.

This clonotype turned up a few times. V and J are TRBV4-3 and TRBJ2-3; 12 bases are a match to TRBD2. The CDR3 sequence is 16 residues long. CDR1 and CDR2 from the germline V gene are LGHNA and YSLEER. Trimming removed 4 bases from V and 2 bases from J; junction bases left unmatched: 4. The CDR3 DNA sequence: TGCGCCAGCAGCCGGAGGACTAGCGGGACCACAGATACGCAGTATTTT. Translating it yields CASSRRTSGTTDTQYF.

The gene calls are TRBV7-8 and TRBJ2-1; perhaps TRBD2 as D (6 bases). The CDR3 runs 19 residues. Germline V gene data show CDR1 as SGHVS and CDR2 as FQNEAQ. V lost 2 bases, J lost 6 bases, and 26 bases lay in between. The CDR3 DNA follows: TGTGCCAGCAGCTTACATTGGCCGGCGGGGAGCCCGCAATTCAATGAGCAGTTCTTC. Protein product: CASSLHWPAGSPQFNEQFF.